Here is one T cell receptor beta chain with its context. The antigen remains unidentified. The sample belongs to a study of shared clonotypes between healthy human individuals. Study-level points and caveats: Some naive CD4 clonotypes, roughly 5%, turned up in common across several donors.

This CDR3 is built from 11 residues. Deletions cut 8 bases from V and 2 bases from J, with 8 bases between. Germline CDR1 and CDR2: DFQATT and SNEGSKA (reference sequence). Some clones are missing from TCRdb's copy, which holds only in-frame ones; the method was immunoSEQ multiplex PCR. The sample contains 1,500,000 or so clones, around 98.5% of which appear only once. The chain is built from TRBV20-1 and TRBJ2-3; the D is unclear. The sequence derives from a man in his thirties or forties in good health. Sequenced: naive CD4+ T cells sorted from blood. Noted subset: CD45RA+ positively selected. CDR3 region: CSTVPTDTQYF. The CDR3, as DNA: TGCAGTACCGTACCCACAGATACGCAGTATTTT.